Below are 25 T cell receptor beta chains sequenced from a single sample in a study of blood T cell repertoires in COVID-19. This table comes from immunoSEQ multiplex PCR, and its TCRdb copy is limited to in-frame clones, with some not included. The table has about 480,000 clones, 85% to 90% seen once. Sequencing was performed on peripheral blood. The source of these receptors is a woman between 45 and 65 years old with COVID-19, enrolled during active disease.

The chain recombines TRBV12-5 with TRBJ1-5; D perhaps matches TRBD1 (6 bases). The germline V gene encodes CDR1 LGHNT and CDR2 FRNRAP. V lost 1 base and J lost 3, with 13 bases in between. The length of the CDR3 is 16 residues. CDR3 sequence reads: CASGLEQGGSNQPQHF. CDR3 nucleotide sequence: TGTGCTAGTGGTTTGGAACAGGGTGGCTCCAATCAGCCCCAGCATTTT. Based on the CDR3 plus reference TRBV12-5 and TRBJ1-5, the full variable domain is DARVTQTPRHKVTEMGQEVTMRCQPILGHNTVFWYRQTMMQGLELLAYFRNRAPLDDSGMPKDRFSAEMPDATLATLKIQPSEPRDSAVYFCASGLEQGGSNQPQHFGDGTRLSIL.

The rearrangement joins TRBV29-1 to TRBJ1-1; D may be TRBD1 (6 bases). CDR1 SQVTM and CDR2 ANQGSEA come from the germline V gene. The CDR3 sequence is 10 residues long. V was shortened by 7 bases and J by 11 bases, with 14 bases between the two germline ends. CDR3 sequence: CSALDRTAFF. As DNA, the CDR3 is TGCAGCGCTCTTGACAGGACTGCTTTCTTT.

The chain links TRBV20-1 to TRBJ1-2, with D possibly matching TRBD1 (6 bases). This CDR3 region has 11 residues. Between the trimmed V and J ends, which lost 4 bases and 5 bases, there was a span of 8 bases. The germline V gene has CDR1 DFQATT and CDR2 SNEGSKA (reference sequence). The CDR3 protein is CSANRVYGYTF. The CDR3 DNA is TGCAGTGCTAACAGGGTTTATGGCTACACCTTC.

The table lists this clone with a count of one. The chain recombines TRBV6-5 with TRBJ2-7, with 9 bases matching TRBD1. The CDR3 consists of 14 residues. V trimming: 6 bases; J trimming: 3 bases; junction bases outside the gene matches: 6. The germline gives CDR1 MNHEY, CDR2 SVGAGI. The CDR3 here is CASRPTGGNYEQYF. As DNA, the CDR3 is TGTGCCAGCAGACCGACAGGGGGTAACTACGAGCAGTACTTC.

Here the CDR3 reads CASSSLAGVSNEQFF. In nucleotides, the CDR3 is TGTGCCAGCAGCTCACTAGCGGGGGTTTCAAATGAGCAGTTCTTC. The chain employs TRBV7-2 and TRBJ2-1; 11 bases line up with TRBD2. The CDR3 is 15 amino acids. V lost 4 bases to trimming and J lost 7 bases; unmatched junction nucleotides: 6. Germline V gene sequence: CDR1 SGHTA, CDR2 FQGNSA.

This chain joins TRBV6-5 and TRBJ1-1; D is ambiguous. The CDR3 covers 14 residues. V was trimmed by 4 bases and J by 0 bases, leaving 9 bases between them. Germline V gene data show CDR1 as MNHEY and CDR2 as SVGAGI. CDR3 nucleotides: TGTGCCAGCAGTTCCCGGGTGATGAACACTGAAGCTTTCTTT. Its protein is CASSSRVMNTEAFF.

On this clone: The sample holds other DNA sequences that translate to the same CDR3. This chain joins TRBV12-3 or TRBV12-4 and TRBJ1-1; D remains ambiguous. Trimming removed 3 bases from V and 4 bases from J, with 9 bases in between. CDR3 size: 13 residues. The CDR3, as DNA: TGTGCCAGCAGTTTGAGGCTAGGCACTGAAGCTTTCTTT. The encoded protein is CASSLRLGTEAFF.

The chain has TRBV24-1 and TRBJ2-1; 8 bases are shared with TRBD1. The J segment lost 6 bases and the V segment lost 2 bases, leaving 5 bases of the junction unmatched. Germline lookup yields CDR1 KGHDR and CDR2 SFDVKD. The CDR3 spans 15 residues. CDR3 sequence reads: CATSDSAGGRNEQFF. The CDR3 nucleotides read TGTGCCACCAGTGATTCCGCAGGGGGCCGCAATGAGCAGTTCTTC.

The V gene is TRBV30, the J gene TRBJ2-1, with D tentatively TRBD2 (7 bases). The CDR3 extends over 12 amino acids. Trimming cost V 1 base and J 12 bases, with 13 bases left between them. Germline V gives CDR1 GTSNPN, CDR2 SVGIG (reference sequence). CDR3 nucleotide sequence: TGTGCCTGGAGTGACGGGGGGCAAGGGCAGTTCTTC. This encodes CAWSDGGQGQFF.

The gene calls are TRBV4-2 and TRBJ2-3; 13 bases are a match to TRBD2. The V and J ends lost 8 bases and 6 bases, in that order; junction bases with no gene match: 8. This CDR3 contains 15 residues. CDR1 and CDR2 (germline): LGHNA, YNFKEQ. CDR3 bases: TGTGCCAGCTACCCCGGACTAGCGGGGGAGGATACGCAGTATTTT. Translating it yields CASYPGLAGEDTQYF.

There are a few counts of this clone. The V call is TRBV29-1, the J call TRBJ2-2, with D perhaps TRBD2 (7 bases). V lost 7 bases and J lost 2, with 14 bases in between. Looked up from germline, CDR1 is SQVTM and CDR2 is ANQGSEA. This CDR3 has 14 amino acids. CDR3 region: CSASRGGNTGELFF. The DNA of the CDR3 is TGCAGCGCCTCGAGGGGGGGAAACACCGGGGAGCTGTTTTTT.

The chain carries TRBV4-1 and TRBJ2-4, with 8 positions matching TRBD1. Germline loops: CDR1 MGHRA, CDR2 YSYEKL. The CDR3 sequence is 19 residues long. J was trimmed by 2 bases and V by 0 bases; bases with no gene match: 12. CDR3 in DNA: TGCGCCAGCAGCCAAGACCGGAATTGGACAGGGAGGTCCAAAAACATTCAGTACTTC. Its translation: CASSQDRNWTGRSKNIQYF.

The chain combines TRBV5-1 with TRBJ1-6, with D possibly being TRBD1 (5 bases). The CDR3 has 17 residues. V shed 3 bases and J shed 7 bases, with 20 bases lying between them. Germline values: CDR1 SGHRS, CDR2 YFSETQ. The DNA for the CDR3 is TGCGCCAGCAGCTCTCTCCCCCGGGGGGTGAAAAATTCACCCCTCCACTTT. As protein: CASSSLPRGVKNSPLHF. The whole variable domain, filled in from reference TRBV5-1 and TRBJ1-6, reads KAGVTQTPRYLIKTRGQQVTLSCSPISGHRSVSWYQQTPGQGLQFLFEYFSETQRNKGNFPGRFSGRQFSNSRSEMNVSTLELGDSALYLCASSSLPRGVKNSPLHFGNGTRLTVT.

The rearrangement joins TRBV5-6 to TRBJ2-1; no reliable D call. The CDR3 covers 14 residues. V was clipped by 1 base and J by 0 bases, with 5 bases between them. The V gene's germline CDR1 is SGHDT and CDR2 YYEEEE. CDR3 DNA: TGTGCCAGCAGCTTGCGGAGCTCCTACAATGAGCAGTTCTTC. Its protein is CASSLRSSYNEQFF. Complete variable domain (other parts from reference TRBV5-6 and TRBJ2-1): DAGVTQSPTHLIKTRGQQVTLRCSPKSGHDTVSWYQQALGQGPQFIFQYYEEEERQRGNFPDRFSGHQFPNYSSELNVNALLLGDSALYLCASSLRSSYNEQFFGPGTRLTVL.

The V and J genes are TRBV9 and TRBJ1-1, with D tentatively TRBD1 (6 bases). The length of the CDR3 is 14 residues. Germline CDR1 is SGDLS and CDR2 is YYNGEE. Trimming removed 4 bases from V and 2 bases from J, with 12 bases in between. CDR3 sequence: CASSLQGLNTEAFF. CDR3 coding DNA: TGTGCCAGCAGCTTACAGGGCCTCAACACTGAAGCTTTCTTT. The full variable domain, in which reference TRBV9 and TRBJ1-1 provide the parts outside the CDR3, is DSGVTQTPKHLITATGQRVTLRCSPRSGDLSVYWYQQSLDQGLQFLIQYYNGEERAKGNILERFSAQQFPDLHSELNLSSLELGDSALYFCASSLQGLNTEAFFGQGTRLTVV.

The chain carries TRBV12-5 and TRBJ2-3; D is uncertain. Trimming left V 3 bases short and J 5 bases short, with 6 bases between. Germline lookup yields CDR1 LGHNT and CDR2 FRNRAP. The CDR3 loop spans 12 amino acids. The CDR3 sequence: CASGFNGDTQYF. The DNA for the CDR3 is TGTGCTAGTGGTTTTAACGGAGATACGCAGTATTTT.

This chain joins TRBV6-1 and TRBJ1-3; D is ambiguous. V was clipped by 1 base and J by 6 bases, with 13 bases between them. The CDR3 is 15 residues long. Germline V gene sequence: CDR1 MNHNS, CDR2 SASEGT. Here the CDR3 reads CASSEDPRVINTIYF. CDR3 nucleotides: TGTGCCAGCAGTGAAGACCCCCGGGTCATAAACACCATATATTTT.

The genes are TRBV9 and TRBJ1-6; D remains unclear. V was trimmed by 4 bases and J by 7 bases, leaving 12 bases between them. Germline V CDR1 and CDR2: SGDLS, YYNGEE. CDR3 length: 14 amino acids. Here the CDR3 DNA reads TGTGCCAGCAGCTCACGGACGGGGAATTCACCCCTCCACTTT. It encodes CASSSRTGNSPLHF.

V gene TRBV5-1 combines with J gene TRBJ2-1; TRBD2 is a possible D gene (5 bases). The CDR3 length is 16 residues. CDR1 is SGHRS, CDR2 YFSETQ, per germline. V dropped 4 bases and J dropped 0 bases, with 14 bases sitting between them. CDR3 in amino acids: CASSRAGLSSYNEQFF. Written as DNA, the CDR3 is TGCGCCAGCAGCCGGGCGGGCTTGAGCTCCTACAATGAGCAGTTCTTC.

This chain connects TRBV4-2 to TRBJ2-1, with TRBD2 matching over 10 bases. V dropped 4 bases and J dropped 5; count of bases not matched to a gene: 2. The V gene's germline CDR1 is LGHNA and CDR2 YNFKEQ. The CDR3 runs 14 residues. Here the CDR3 DNA reads TGTGCCAGCAGCCGGAGCGGGGGGGACAATGAGCAGTTCTTC. Residues: CASSRSGGDNEQFF.

This chain uses TRBV7-9 with TRBJ2-3; a possible D gene is TRBD1 (5 bases). Germline V lookup: CDR1 SEHNR, CDR2 FQNEAQ (reference sequence). Deletions cut 5 bases from V and 4 bases from J, with 13 bases between. The CDR3 is 14 residues long. The CDR3 DNA sequence: TGTGCCAGCAGCCAAGCCGACAGATCAGATACGCAGTATTTT. Protein product: CASSQADRSDTQYF.

This sequence joins TRBV30 and TRBJ2-7; weak D call: TRBD1 (5 bases). V lost 4 bases and J lost 2, with 15 bases in between. CDR3 length equals 14 residues. CDR1 GTSNPN and CDR2 SVGIG come from the germline V gene (reference sequence). CDR3 amino acids: CAWNRKSDTYEQYF. The CDR3 DNA is TGTGCCTGGAACAGGAAGTCGGATACCTACGAGCAGTACTTC.

The rearrangement uses TRBV9 and TRBJ1-1; maybe TRBD1 (5 bases). Germline CDR1 is SGDLS and CDR2 is YYNGEE. The germline V and J ends were trimmed by 7 bases and 3 bases, with 13 bases remaining between them. This CDR3 region has 13 residues. Written as DNA, the CDR3 is TGTGCCAGCGCGATGACAGTGGACACTGAAGCTTTCTTT. This sequence encodes CASAMTVDTEAFF.

This chain joins TRBV7-2 and TRBJ1-1, with TRBD1 matching over 8 bases. CDR3 size: 13 residues. Germline CDR1 reads SGHTA; CDR2 reads FQGNSA. Trimming took 3 bases from V and 5 from J; bases not matched to a gene: 2. Here the CDR3 reads CASSLNRGTEAFF. DNA of the CDR3: TGTGCCAGCAGCTTGAACAGGGGGACTGAAGCTTTCTTT.

The chain is built from TRBV2 and TRBJ2-4; 7 positions agree with TRBD2. V gave up 6 bases and J gave up 5 bases; unmatched junction bases: 1. From germline, CDR1 is SNHLY and CDR2 FYNNEI. This CDR3 has 12 residues. CDR3 in amino acids: CASRGRENIQYF. DNA for the CDR3: TGTGCCAGCAGAGGGAGGGAAAACATTCAGTACTTC. Filled out from reference TRBV2 and TRBJ2-4, the complete variable domain reads EPEVTQTPSHQVTQMGQEVILRCVPISNHLYFYWYRQILGQKVEFLVSFYNNEISEKSEIFDDQFSVERPDGSNFTLKIRSTKLEDSAMYFCASRGRENIQYFGAGTRLSVL.